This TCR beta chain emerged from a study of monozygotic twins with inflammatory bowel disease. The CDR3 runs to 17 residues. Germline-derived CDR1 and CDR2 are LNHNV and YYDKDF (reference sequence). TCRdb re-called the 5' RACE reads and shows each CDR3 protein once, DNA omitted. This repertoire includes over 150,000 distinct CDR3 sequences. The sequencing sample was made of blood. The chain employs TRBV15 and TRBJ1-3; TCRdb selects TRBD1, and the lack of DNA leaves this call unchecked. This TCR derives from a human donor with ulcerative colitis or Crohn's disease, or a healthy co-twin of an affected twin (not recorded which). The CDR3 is CATSSRSGPSSGNTIYF.